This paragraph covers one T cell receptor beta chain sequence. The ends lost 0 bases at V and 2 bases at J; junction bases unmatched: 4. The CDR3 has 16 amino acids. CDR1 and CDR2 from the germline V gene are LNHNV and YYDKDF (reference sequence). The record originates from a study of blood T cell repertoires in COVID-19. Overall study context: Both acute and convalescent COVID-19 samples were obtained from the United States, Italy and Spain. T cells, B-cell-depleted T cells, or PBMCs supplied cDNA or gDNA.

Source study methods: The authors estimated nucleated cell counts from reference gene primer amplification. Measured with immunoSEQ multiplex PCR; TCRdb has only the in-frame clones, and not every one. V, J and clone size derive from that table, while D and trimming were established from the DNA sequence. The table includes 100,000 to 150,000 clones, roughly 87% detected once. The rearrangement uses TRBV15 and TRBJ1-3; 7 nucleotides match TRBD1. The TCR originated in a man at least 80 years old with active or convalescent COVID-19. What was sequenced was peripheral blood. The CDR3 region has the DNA TGTGCCACCAGCAGAGATACAGGGGTGACTGGAAACACCATATATTTT. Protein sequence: CATSRDTGVTGNTIYF.